This T cell receptor beta chain was identified in a study of T cells in Graves' hyperthyroidism and ophthalmopathy. On the study more broadly: The initial diagnosis was the point when peripheral blood was collected, ahead of any treatment.

Any patient presenting with uncontrolled infection, other autoimmune disease, pregnancy or lactation was left out. RNA transcripts yielded amplified TCR beta CDR3 regions. TCR CDR3 regions were first amplified by RT-PCR with HTBI primers. TCRdb used MiXCR to reprocess the multiplex PCR reads, holding one entry per CDR3 protein. The repertoire holds about 520,000 distinct CDR3 sequences, with around a quarter as singletons. This CDR3 is 13 amino acids long. V was clipped by 7 bases and J by 3 bases; unmatched bases: 1. Germline V gives CDR1 LNHDA, CDR2 SQIVND (reference sequence). Turning to this clonotype: Its antigen remains unidentified.

Whole-study results and caveats: Stable hyperthyroidism and ophthalmopathy were separated using 13 V-J signatures. Most thyroid clonotypes expanded above 0.001 were also detected in blood.

Sequencing was done on a sample of blood. The chain has TRBV19 and TRBJ1-1; 11 nucleotides line up with TRBD1. The TCR comes from a woman aged 25-40 years with Graves' ophthalmopathy. In DNA form, the CDR3 reads TGTGCCAGTATGGACAGGGGGCACACTGAAGCTTTCTTT. This gives the protein CASMDRGHTEAFF.